This TCR beta chain stems from a study of T cell repertoires in cytomegalovirus infection (dated by TCRdb to the late 2010s). For the wider study: Alongside well-studied HLA-B-restricted epitopes, the peptide stimulations were aimed at recently identified HLA-C-restricted CMV epitopes, whose presentation resists viral immunomodulation. Because public TCR beta signatures pointed to carriage of CMV infection together with the matching HLA type, the HLA type of each donor mattered for the analysis. The full study reports these points: In both this cohort and an independent roughly 360-donor cohort, the cumulative frequency of public TCR beta family members distinguished carriers of CMV infection plus the relevant HLA type. The ex vivo response was dominated by HLA-C-restricted CMV-specific TCR beta clonotypes, which also provided the single most frequent clonotype in two of eight donors.

This clonotype was detected only a few times. No cognate antigen has been identified for it. The record has no base qualities; no much larger clone is one base away. The label giving this sample's treatment or condition can be read as: in vitro stimulation with specific CMV peptide epitopes to enrich CMV-specific T cells. The instrument was an Illumina HiSeq 1500. TCRdb ran its own pipeline on the public reads, namely fastp trimming at Q25 and MiXCR clone calling, and kept in-frame beta chains. Every entry covers one CDR3 protein and lists the most common genes and DNA from its rows. For this sample the table gives approximately 1,000,000 distinct CDR3 sequences, of which roughly 30% were detected only once. Around 15% of the sample belongs to the ten largest clones. This clonotype was obtained from a human donor in good health (CMV status not recorded). Some clones in this sample may be carry-over from other donors' samples. The specimen was cultured CD8+ T cells from PBMCs, collected from culture after CMV antigen stimulation.

The DNA sequence follows: TGTGCCAGCAGCTTAAACGGGCCCACTGAAGCTTTCTTT. Protein translation: CASSLNGPTEAFF. Recombination connected TRBV12-3 or TRBV12-4 to TRBJ1-1; a confident D gene designation cannot be given. The CDR3 spans 13 residues, from the cysteine through the phenylalanine. The CDR3 DNA has 39 bases and is translated from base 1. The V end loses 6 bases and the J end loses 4 bases, and a stretch of 12 bases separates them.